This TCR beta chain was found in a study of molecular identifiers for immune sequencing clone quantification. Note on this clonotype: What it binds is unknown. One end of the junction varies from germline; a read error may be responsible.

Notes on the study in general: Effector cells kept over 99% of their molecules in clones above 20 RNA copies, while naive cells kept under 1% there. Same-barcode identical TCR molecules could make highly expanded clones look smaller than they are.

MiXCR, run by TCRdb on the PCR reads, gives a single entry per CDR3 protein. The sample gives more than 550,000 distinct CDR3 sequences, about 25% of which show up once; about 0.81% is in the top ten. The CDR3 loop spans 12 amino acids. Germline V lookup: CDR1 SGHVS, CDR2 FNYEAQ. This chain joins TRBV7-6 and TRBJ2-3; no clear D gene. The origin of this receptor is a human donor in good health. Some libraries in this study had Jurkat cell RNA spiked in. Input material: naive CD8+ T cells from blood, with Jurkat cell RNA spiked in. Subset here: FACS-sorted CD8+CD4-CCR7+CD45RA+ naive T cells. The CDR3 sequence: CASSLFADTQNF. In DNA, the CDR3 is TGTGCCAGCAGCTTGTTCGCAGATACGCAGAATTTT. Full variable domain (rest looked up from reference TRBV7-6 and TRBJ2-3): GAGVSQSPRYKVTKRGQDVALRCDPISGHVSLYWYRQALGQGPEFLTYFNYEAQQDKSGLPNDRFSAERPEGSISTLTIQRTEQRDSAMYRCASSLFADTQNFGPGTRLTVL.